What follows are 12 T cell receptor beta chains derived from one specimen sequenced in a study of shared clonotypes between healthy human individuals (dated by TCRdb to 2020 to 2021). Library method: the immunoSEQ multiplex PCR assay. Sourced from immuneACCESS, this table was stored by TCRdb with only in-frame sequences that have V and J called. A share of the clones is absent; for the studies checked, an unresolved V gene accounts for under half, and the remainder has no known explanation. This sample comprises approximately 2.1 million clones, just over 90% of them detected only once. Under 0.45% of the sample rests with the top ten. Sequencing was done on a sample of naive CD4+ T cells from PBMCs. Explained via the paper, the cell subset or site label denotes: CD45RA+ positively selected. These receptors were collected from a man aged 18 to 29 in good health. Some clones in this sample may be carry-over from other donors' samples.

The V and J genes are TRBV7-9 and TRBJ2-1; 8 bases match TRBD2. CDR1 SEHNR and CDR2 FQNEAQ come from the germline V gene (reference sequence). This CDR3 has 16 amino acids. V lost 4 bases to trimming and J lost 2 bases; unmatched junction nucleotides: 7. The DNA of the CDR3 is TGTGCCAGCAGCTCGGTGGGGCGGGAGGCCTACAATGAGCAGTTCTTC. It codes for CASSSVGREAYNEQFF.

This CDR3 is CASRGTDQETQYF. DNA of the CDR3: TGTGCCAGCAGGGGGACGGACCAAGAGACCCAGTACTTC. This sequence joins TRBV5-4 and TRBJ2-5, with D perhaps matching TRBD1 or TRBD2 (5 bases each). With 5 bases removed from V and 0 bases from J, the gap between germline ends came to 8 bases. This CDR3 has 13 residues. The germline gives CDR1 SGHNT, CDR2 YYREEE (reference sequence).

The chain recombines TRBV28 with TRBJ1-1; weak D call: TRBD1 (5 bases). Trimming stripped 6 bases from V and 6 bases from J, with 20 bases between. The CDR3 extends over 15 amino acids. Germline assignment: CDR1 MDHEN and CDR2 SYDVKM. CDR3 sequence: CASSRQKLGIAEAFF. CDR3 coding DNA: TGTGCCAGCAGCCGACAGAAACTAGGGATCGCTGAAGCTTTCTTT.

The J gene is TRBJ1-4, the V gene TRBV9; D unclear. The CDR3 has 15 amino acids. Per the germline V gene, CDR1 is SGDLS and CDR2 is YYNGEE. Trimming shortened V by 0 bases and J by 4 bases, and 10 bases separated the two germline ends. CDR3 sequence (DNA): TGTGCCAGCAGCGTAGACCCGCGTGATAATGAAAAACTGTTTTTT. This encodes CASSVDPRDNEKLFF.

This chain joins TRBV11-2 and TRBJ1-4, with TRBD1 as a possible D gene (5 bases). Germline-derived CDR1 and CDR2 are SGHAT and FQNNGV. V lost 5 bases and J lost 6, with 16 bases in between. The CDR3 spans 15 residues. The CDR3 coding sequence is TGTGCCAGCAGCCCAAGCGGGACCTGGGATGAAAAACTGTTTTTT. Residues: CASSPSGTWDEKLFF.

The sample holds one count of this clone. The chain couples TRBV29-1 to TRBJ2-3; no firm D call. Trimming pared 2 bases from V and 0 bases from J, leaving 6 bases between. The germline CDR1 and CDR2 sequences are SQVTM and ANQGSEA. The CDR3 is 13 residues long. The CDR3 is CSVEKTSTDTQYF. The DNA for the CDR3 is TGCAGCGTTGAAAAAACTAGCACAGATACGCAGTATTTT.

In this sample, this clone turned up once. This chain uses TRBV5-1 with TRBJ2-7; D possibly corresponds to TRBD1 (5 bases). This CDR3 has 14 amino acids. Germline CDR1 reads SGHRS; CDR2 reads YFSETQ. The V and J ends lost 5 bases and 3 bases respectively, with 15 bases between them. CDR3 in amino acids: CASRDSSFIYEQYF. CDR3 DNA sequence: TGCGCCAGCAGAGACAGCTCCTTTATCTACGAGCAGTACTTC.

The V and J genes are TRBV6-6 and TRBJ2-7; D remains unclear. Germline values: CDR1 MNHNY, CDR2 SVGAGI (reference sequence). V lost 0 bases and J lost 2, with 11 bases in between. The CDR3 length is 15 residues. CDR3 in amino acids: CASSYSWSSAYEQYF. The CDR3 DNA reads TGTGCCAGCAGTTACTCATGGTCTTCAGCCTACGAGCAGTACTTC.

The CDR3 loop reads CAWSVRSFIENRAKVMDNSPLHF. CDR3 nucleotides: TGTGCCTGGAGTGTACGATCCTTTATTGAGAACAGGGCGAAGGTAATGGATAATTCACCCCTCCACTTT. The chain has TRBV30 and TRBJ1-6; a possible D gene is TRBD1 (6 bases). V lost 0 bases and J lost 5, with 35 bases in between. The germline CDR1 and CDR2 sequences are GTSNPN and SVGIG (reference sequence). The CDR3 runs to 23 residues. Looking up the rest from reference TRBV30 and TRBJ1-6 gives the full variable domain: SQTIHQWPATLVQPVGSPLSLECTVEGTSNPNLYWYRQAAGRGLQLLFYSVGIGQISSEVPQNLSASRPQDRQFILSSKKLLLSDSGFYLCAWSVRSFIENRAKVMDNSPLHFGNGTRLTVT.

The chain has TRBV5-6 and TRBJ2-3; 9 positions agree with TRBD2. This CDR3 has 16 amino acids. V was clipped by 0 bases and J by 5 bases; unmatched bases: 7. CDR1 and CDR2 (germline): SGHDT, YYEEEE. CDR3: CASSLAAGGPVDTQYF. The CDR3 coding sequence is TGTGCCAGCAGCTTGGCTGCGGGAGGGCCAGTAGATACGCAGTATTTT. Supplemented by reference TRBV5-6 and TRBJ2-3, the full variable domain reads DAGVTQSPTHLIKTRGQQVTLRCSPKSGHDTVSWYQQALGQGPQFIFQYYEEEERQRGNFPDRFSGHQFPNYSSELNVNALLLGDSALYLCASSLAAGGPVDTQYFGPGTRLTVL.

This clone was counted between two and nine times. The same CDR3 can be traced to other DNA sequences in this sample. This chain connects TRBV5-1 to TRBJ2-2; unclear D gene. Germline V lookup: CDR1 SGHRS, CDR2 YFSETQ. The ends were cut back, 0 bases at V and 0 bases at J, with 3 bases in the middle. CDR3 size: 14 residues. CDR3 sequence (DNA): TGCGCCAGCAGCTTGGGGGCGAACACCGGGGAGCTGTTTTTT. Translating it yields CASSLGANTGELFF.

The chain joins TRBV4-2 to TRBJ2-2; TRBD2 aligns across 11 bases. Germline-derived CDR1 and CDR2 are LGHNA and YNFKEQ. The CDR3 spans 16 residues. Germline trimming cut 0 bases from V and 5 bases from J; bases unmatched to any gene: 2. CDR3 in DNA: TGTGCCAGCAGCCAAGAGACTAGCGGGGTAACCGGGGAGCTGTTTTTT. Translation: CASSQETSGVTGELFF.